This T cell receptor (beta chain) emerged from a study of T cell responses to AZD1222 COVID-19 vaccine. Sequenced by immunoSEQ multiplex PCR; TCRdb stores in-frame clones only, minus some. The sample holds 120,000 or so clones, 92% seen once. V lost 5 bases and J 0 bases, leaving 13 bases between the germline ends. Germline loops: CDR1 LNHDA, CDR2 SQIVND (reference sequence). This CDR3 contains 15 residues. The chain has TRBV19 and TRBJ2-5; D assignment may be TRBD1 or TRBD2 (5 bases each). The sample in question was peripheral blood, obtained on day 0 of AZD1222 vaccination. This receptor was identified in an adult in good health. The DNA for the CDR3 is TGTGCCAGTAGTCCCCGGGACGGGTACCAAGAGACCCAGTACTTC. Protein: CASSPRDGYQETQYF. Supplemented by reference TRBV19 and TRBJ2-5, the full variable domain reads DGGITQSPKYLFRKEGQNVTLSCEQNLNHDAMYWYRQDPGQGLRLIYYSQIVNDFQKGDIAEGYSVSREKKESFPLTVTSAQKNPTAFYLCASSPRDGYQETQYFGPGTRLLVL.